One and the same sample provided the 8 T cell receptor beta chains below, sequenced in a study of T cells expressing NK-cell markers. TCRdb reworked the 5' RACE reads into one entry per CDR3 protein, no DNA. The sample has 300,000 to 500,000 distinct CDR3 sequences; the top ten hold roughly 10%. The material sequenced was blood T cells: a sorted CD56 or NKG2C T cell subset, CD4+ or CD8+ T cells, or bulk PBMC T cells (not recorded which). Every receptor here comes from a woman aged 45-65 years in good health.

This chain uses TRBV5-1 with TRBJ2-6. Germline CDR1 is SGHRS and CDR2 is YFSETQ. This CDR3 comprises 16 residues. The CDR3 reads CASSTSTVSGANVLTF.

The CDR3 sequence: CASDLWGGETQYF. The chain is built from TRBV5-5 and TRBJ2-5; TCRdb lists TRBD1, though no DNA is available to test this call. The germline V gene encodes CDR1 SGHKS and CDR2 YYEKEE (reference sequence). The CDR3 consists of 13 residues.

The V gene is TRBV15, the J gene TRBJ2-3; there is no DNA to check the TCRdb D call of TRBD1. The CDR3 runs to 15 residues. CDR1 is LNHNV and CDR2 is YYDKDF in the germline V gene (reference sequence). This CDR3 reads CATSRVGALGNTQYF.

J is TRBJ2-7 and V is TRBV4-1. The CDR3 runs 14 residues. CDR1 and CDR2 from the germline V gene are MGHRA and YSYEKL. The CDR3 reads CASSQLETSYEQYF.

The chain links TRBV4-1 to TRBJ2-7; TCRdb reports TRBD1, a call that lacks DNA to check it against. There are 16 residues in the CDR3. From germline, CDR1 is MGHRA and CDR2 YSYEKL. The CDR3 protein is CASSQGRDGGPYEQYF.

The CDR3: CASLAGGPGTGELFF. The chain has TRBV5-4 and TRBJ2-2; TCRdb outputs TRBD2, but without DNA this stays unchecked. The CDR3 runs to 15 residues. Germline values: CDR1 SGHNT, CDR2 YYREEE (reference sequence).

V is TRBV14 and J is TRBJ1-2; TCRdb names TRBD1, which stays unverified in the absence of DNA. The CDR3 covers 14 residues. Germline lookup yields CDR1 SGHDN and CDR2 FVKESK. CDR3 residues: CASSLTGAIYGYTF.

CDR3 region: CASSAAGTLTGELFF. The genes are TRBV9 and TRBJ2-2; TCRdb's D call of TRBD2 is untestable without DNA. Germline CDR1 reads SGDLS; CDR2 reads YYNGEE. The CDR3 has 15 amino acids. Based on the CDR3 plus reference TRBV9 and TRBJ2-2, the full variable domain is DSGVTQTPKHLITATGQRVTLRCSPRSGDLSVYWYQQSLDQGLQFLIQYYNGEERAKGNILERFSAQQFPDLHSELNLSSLELGDSALYFCASSAAGTLTGELFFGEGSRLTVL.